A selection of T cell receptor beta chains follows, all from one sample in a study of sequential checkpoint blockade in melanoma. Using immunoSEQ multiplex PCR, the repertoire was profiled, and TCRdb retains in-frame clones only, with some absent. The table includes fewer than 20,000 clones, 72% detected once. Sequencing used CD8+ T cells sorted from blood (inferred from file names), obtained from a patient given nivolumab and ipilimumab in sequence. These receptors were collected from a human donor with melanoma. Each CDR3 is given with its conserved first and last residue. The D gene is left open where the match is weak. Not every row has a clone size; where given, it reads once, few, many or a size class.

V gene	clone size	J gene	D gene	CDR3 protein	CDR3 DNA
TRBV15	-	TRBJ1-3	-	CATSRDRATGNTIYF	TGTGCCACCAGCAGAGACAGGGCGACTGGAAACACCATATATTTT
TRBV2	once	TRBJ2-1	TRBD1	CASSDGGQGVHNEQFF	TGTGCCAGCAGTGACGGGGGACAGGGGGTCCACAATGAGCAGTTCTTC
TRBV10-3	once	TRBJ2-7	TRBD1	CAISEGRGPYEQYF	TGTGCCATCAGTGAAGGCAGGGGGCCCTACGAGCAGTACTTC
TRBV27	-	TRBJ2-7	TRBD1	CASTPNGQGAYEQYF	TGTGCCAGCACCCCAAACGGACAGGGAGCCTACGAGCAGTACTTC
TRBV5-1	-	TRBJ1-1	-	CASSLGGEAFF	TGCGCCAGCAGCTTGGGGGGCGAAGCTTTCTTT
TRBV6-6	-	TRBJ2-7	-	CASSYKGGTYEQYF	TGTGCCAGCAGTTACAAGGGAGGCACCTACGAGCAGTACTTC
TRBV27	once	TRBJ2-1	TRBD1	CASTLGTGGYNEQFF	TGTGCCAGCACCTTGGGGACAGGGGGATACAATGAGCAGTTCTTC
TRBV12-1	-	TRBJ1-5	-	CASSTRDRGRNQPQHF	TGTGCCAGCAGCACCCGGGACAGGGGGCGCAATCAGCCCCAGCATTTT
TRBV6-1	-	TRBJ1-5	-	CASSAHREGNQPQHF	TGTGCCAGCAGTGCACACAGGGAGGGGAATCAGCCCCAGCATTTT
TRBV29-1	-	TRBJ2-7	TRBD1	CSVEDPAGGSYEQYF	TGCAGCGTTGAAGATCCGGCAGGGGGATCCTACGAGCAGTACTTC
TRBV13	-	TRBJ2-1	-	CASSTGGPSTYNEQFF	TGTGCCAGCAGCACTGGAGGACCCTCAACCTACAATGAGCAGTTCTTC
TRBV5-6	-	TRBJ1-2	-	CASSLGRVYYGYTF	TGTGCCAGCAGCTTAGGCAGGGTATACTATGGCTACACCTTC
TRBV19	few	TRBJ2-7	TRBD1	CASRDSVEQYF	TGTGCCAGCCGGGACAGCGTAGAGCAGTACTTC
TRBV11-2	-	TRBJ1-5	-	CASSLDQGVGQPQHF	TGTGCCAGCAGCTTAGATCAAGGGGTAGGTCAGCCCCAGCATTTT
TRBV5-1	-	TRBJ2-7	-	CASSLGLGYEQYF	TGCGCCAGCAGCTTGGGACTGGGTTACGAGCAGTACTTC
TRBV6-5	-	TRBJ2-7	TRBD1	CASRRGLAEQYF	TGTGCCAGCCGAAGGGGGCTCGCCGAGCAGTACTTC
TRBV28	-	TRBJ2-7	TRBD2	CASKREEASYEQYF	TGTGCCAGCAAACGGGAGGAGGCCTCCTACGAGCAGTACTTC
TRBV7-9	-	TRBJ1-5	-	CASSLWVEQPQHF	TGTGCCAGCAGCTTATGGGTGGAGCAGCCCCAGCATTTT
TRBV19	once	TRBJ1-5	-	CASRQGRQPQHF	TGTGCCAGTAGGCAGGGAAGGCAGCCCCAGCATTTT
TRBV7-6	-	TRBJ2-3	TRBD1	CASSLTLTGTSTDTQYF	TGTGCCAGCAGCCTAACCCTGACAGGGACCAGCACAGATACGCAGTATTTT
TRBV5-4	-	TRBJ2-7	-	CASSPGTLDEQYF	TGTGCCAGCAGCCCAGGGACTCTTGACGAGCAGTACTTC
TRBV7-9	medium-sized	TRBJ1-4	TRBD1	CASSSDRGDEKLFF	TGTGCCAGCAGCTCCGACAGGGGGGATGAAAAACTGTTTTTT
TRBV5-8	-	TRBJ1-1	TRBD1	CASSWDRGYTTEAFF	TGTGCCAGCAGCTGGGACAGGGGATATACCACTGAAGCTTTCTTT
TRBV7-6	-	TRBJ1-4	TRBD1	CASSLGTGGSEKLFF	TGTGCCAGCAGCTTAGGGACAGGGGGTTCGGAAAAACTGTTTTTT
TRBV10-3	-	TRBJ1-1	-	CASSVGENTEAFF	TGTGCCAGCAGTGTGGGAGAGAACACTGAAGCTTTCTTT